Below, 31 T cell receptor beta chains from the same sample are listed, as sequenced in a study of shared clonotypes between healthy human individuals. The method was immunoSEQ multiplex PCR; TCRdb's version includes in-frame clones alone and lacks a portion of them. The sample shows more than 150,000 clones, 85% to 95% of them seen only once. Sequenced input: naive CD4+ T cells sorted from blood. As to subset: CD45RA+ positively selected. Source of these receptors: a woman aged 25-40 years in good health.

The chain has TRBV4-1 and TRBJ2-1; TRBD2 aligns across 11 bases. Per germline, CDR1 MGHRA and CDR2 YSYEKL. The V segment lost 0 bases and the J segment 7 bases; nucleotides outside the gene matches: 8. The CDR3 has 17 amino acids. Here the CDR3 reads CASSQDPRTSGRNEQFF. The CDR3 DNA follows: TGCGCCAGCAGCCAAGATCCCCGGACTAGCGGGCGTAATGAGCAGTTCTTC.

This rearrangement joins TRBV7-9 to TRBJ2-7, with D perhaps matching TRBD1 (6 bases). There are 17 residues in the CDR3. Trimming took 5 bases from V and 6 from J, leaving 26 bases between them. CDR1 is SEHNR, CDR2 FQNEAQ, per germline (reference sequence). The CDR3 reads CASSPTPHRDTRPEQYF. CDR3 in DNA: TGTGCCAGCAGCCCAACTCCCCATCGGGACACTAGGCCCGAGCAGTACTTC.

The rearrangement uses TRBV5-6 and TRBJ2-7; a weak D match, TRBD1 (5 bases). Per germline, CDR1 SGHDT and CDR2 YYEEEE. The ends were cut back, 4 bases at V and 3 bases at J, with 20 bases in the middle. The length of the CDR3 is 16 residues. Here the CDR3 reads CASSRYIRGLNYEQYF. CDR3 bases: TGTGCCAGCAGCCGATACATTAGGGGTCTGAACTACGAGCAGTACTTC.

The chain couples TRBV19 to TRBJ2-7; 7 positions agree with TRBD1. Looked up from germline, CDR1 is LNHDA and CDR2 is SQIVND (reference sequence). CDR3 length equals 15 residues. The ends lost 4 bases at V and 4 bases at J; junction bases unmatched: 10. CDR3 nucleotides: TGTGCCAGTAGTACCGCAGGGGGTACCCGGTACGAGCAGTACTTC. Translation: CASSTAGGTRYEQYF.

The J gene is TRBJ2-7, the V gene TRBV2; no firm D call. V gave up 6 bases and J gave up 6 bases, with 9 bases separating them. The CDR3 runs to 11 residues. Germline V gives CDR1 SNHLY, CDR2 FYNNEI. The CDR3 region is CASSPQAEQYF. CDR3 coding DNA: TGTGCCAGCAGCCCTCAGGCCGAGCAGTACTTC.

The chain is built from TRBV7-7 and TRBJ2-3, with 11 bases that match TRBD2. The CDR3 has 16 residues. From germline, CDR1 is SSHAT and CDR2 FNYEAQ (reference sequence). The ends lost 4 bases at V and 2 bases at J; junction bases unmatched: 5. CDR3 in DNA: TGTGCCAGCAGCTCGGGACTAGCGGCCAACACAGATACGCAGTATTTT. It encodes CASSSGLAANTDTQYF.

This rearrangement joins TRBV15 to TRBJ2-5; 11 nucleotides agree with TRBD2. The J call may be in error: the DNA end matches TRBJ2-7 better. The CDR3 runs 15 residues. Germline V lookup: CDR1 LNHNV, CDR2 YYDKDF (reference sequence). The DNA for the CDR3 is TGTGCCACCAGCAGGAGACTAGCGGGAATAGACGAGCAGTACTTC. This codes for CATSRRLAGIDEQYF.

The count of this clone is one. CDR3 sequence reads: CASRETGPGGYTF. In DNA form, the CDR3 reads TGTGCCAGCAGAGAAACTGGACCTGGGGGCTACACCTTC. V is TRBV2 and J is TRBJ1-2; D remains unclear. Germline loops: CDR1 SNHLY, CDR2 FYNNEI. CDR3 length equals 13 residues. The germline V and J ends were trimmed by 6 bases and 8 bases, with 16 bases remaining between them.

This chain connects TRBV5-4 to TRBJ2-7, with TRBD2 matching over 9 bases. The CDR3 sequence is 15 residues long. V was clipped by 5 bases and J by 5 bases; unmatched bases: 11. CDR1 and CDR2 from the germline V gene are SGHNT and YYREEE (reference sequence). CDR3 sequence: CASRDNSGSINEQYF. The CDR3 DNA reads TGTGCCAGCAGGGATAATAGCGGGAGCATAAACGAGCAGTACTTC.

V gene TRBV28 combines with J gene TRBJ1-4, with unresolved D. Trimming removed 6 bases from V and 0 bases from J, with 8 bases in between. This CDR3 region has 14 residues. Germline CDR1 MDHEN, CDR2 SYDVKM. The CDR3: CASREPSTNEKLFF. CDR3 DNA: TGTGCCAGCAGGGAACCATCAACTAATGAAAAACTGTTTTTT. Combining the CDR3 with reference TRBV28 and TRBJ1-4 gives the whole variable domain DVKVTQSSRYLVKRTGEKVFLECVQDMDHENMFWYRQDPGLGLRLIYFSYDVKMKEKGDIPEGYSVSREKKERFSLILESASTNQTSMYLCASREPSTNEKLFFGSGTQLSVL.

The CDR3 DNA sequence: TGCGCCAGCAGCTGGGATGGGGCGGGAGGGTCCTACGAGCAGTACTTC. Translated: CASSWDGAGGSYEQYF. The genes are TRBV5-1 and TRBJ2-7, with 9 bases aligning to TRBD2. In germline, CDR1 is SGHRS, CDR2 YFSETQ. The CDR3 totals 16 residues. Trimming at V came to 3 bases and at J to 1 base, leaving 8 bases not matched to a gene. Full variable domain (outside the CDR3, taken from reference TRBV5-1 and TRBJ2-7): KAGVTQTPRYLIKTRGQQVTLSCSPISGHRSVSWYQQTPGQGLQFLFEYFSETQRNKGNFPGRFSGRQFSNSRSEMNVSTLELGDSALYLCASSWDGAGGSYEQYFGPGTRLTVT.

This chain uses TRBV6-1 with TRBJ1-1; D remains unclear. The CDR3 length is 13 residues. The ends were cut back, 4 bases at V and 6 bases at J, with 12 bases in the middle. The germline V gene encodes CDR1 MNHNS and CDR2 SASEGT. CDR3 coding DNA: TGTGCCAGCAGTGGGATAAGAGACGCTGAAGCTTTCTTT. It encodes CASSGIRDAEAFF.

This clone was recorded only once. The V gene is TRBV2, the J gene TRBJ2-7; 9 bases are shared with TRBD1. J lost 3 bases, V lost 7 bases, and 10 bases had no gene match. Germline CDR1 is SNHLY and CDR2 is FYNNEI. CDR3 size: 15 residues. The CDR3 DNA is TGTGCCAGCACCCAGAGGGACAGGGTCTTCTACGAGCAGTACTTC. Protein sequence: CASTQRDRVFYEQYF.

The rearrangement links TRBV15 to TRBJ2-7, with D possibly being TRBD2 (6 bases). Trimming shortened V by 2 bases and J by 5 bases, and 19 bases separated the two germline ends. Germline assignment: CDR1 LNHNV and CDR2 YYDKDF (reference sequence). There are 16 residues in the CDR3. In DNA form, the CDR3 reads TGTGCCACCAGCAGAATCGGGAGACCACCCATCGACGAGCAGTACTTC. This translates into CATSRIGRPPIDEQYF.

The chain recombines TRBV6-5 with TRBJ2-7; TRBD2 agrees at 8 bases. The CDR3 is 15 residues long. With V trimmed by 6 bases and J by 1 base, 8 bases remained unmatched. In germline, CDR1 is MNHEY, CDR2 SVGAGI. The CDR3 protein is CASSQGLAVSYEQYF. DNA for the CDR3: TGTGCCAGCAGCCAAGGACTAGCCGTATCCTACGAGCAGTACTTC.

The rearrangement links TRBV19 to TRBJ2-7; TRBD1 agrees at 10 bases. CDR1 is LNHDA and CDR2 is SQIVND in the germline V gene (reference sequence). This CDR3 region has 14 residues. V lost 10 bases and J lost 2; bases outside the gene matches: 8. The CDR3 nucleotides read TGTGCCACTAAGGACAGGGGGAGACCCTACGAGCAGTACTTC. Amino acids: CATKDRGRPYEQYF.

V is TRBV9 and J is TRBJ2-5; D call uncertain. This CDR3 contains 14 residues. V lost 4 bases to trimming and J lost 4 bases, with 14 bases between them. Germline loops: CDR1 SGDLS, CDR2 YYNGEE. DNA of the CDR3: TGTGCCAGCAGCTCTAGGACCCTCCGAGAGACCCAGTACTTC. Residues: CASSSRTLRETQYF. Full variable domain (missing parts from reference TRBV9 and TRBJ2-5): DSGVTQTPKHLITATGQRVTLRCSPRSGDLSVYWYQQSLDQGLQFLIQYYNGEERAKGNILERFSAQQFPDLHSELNLSSLELGDSALYFCASSSRTLRETQYFGPGTRLLVL.

The rearrangement uses TRBV21-1 and TRBJ1-4. TRBV21-1 is classified as a pseudogene. The length of the CDR3 is 18 residues. CDR3 loop: CASSKAAGTGAAMSELFF. DNA for the CDR3: TGTGCCAGCAGCAAAGCGGCCGGGACGGGGGCTGCCATGTCAGAACTGTTTTTT.

This clone appeared a single time. The CDR3 DNA follows: TGTGCCAGCAGCTTAGCGCGGGCAGTCTCCTACGAGCAGTACTTC. Its translation is CASSLARAVSYEQYF. The chain has TRBV7-2 and TRBJ2-7; a possible D gene is TRBD2 (5 bases). V was pared by 0 bases and J by 0 bases, with 9 bases between. Per germline, CDR1 SGHTA and CDR2 FQGNSA. There are 15 residues in the CDR3.

The chain uses TRBV18 and TRBJ2-7, with D possibly TRBD2 on 6 matching bases. CDR1 KGHSH and CDR2 LQKENI come from the germline V gene. The ends were cut back, 6 bases at V and 7 bases at J, with 13 bases in the middle. This CDR3 is built from 12 residues. The CDR3 sequence is CASSRPGGEQYF. CDR3 nucleotides: TGTGCCAGCTCCCGCCCCGGGGGTGAGCAGTACTTC.

The chain combines TRBV4-1 with TRBJ2-7, with TRBD2 as a possible D gene (6 bases). Germline lookup yields CDR1 MGHRA and CDR2 YSYEKL. The V gene lost 0 bases and the J gene lost 8 bases, with 11 bases spanning the gap. The CDR3 loop spans 13 amino acids. CDR3 in amino acids: CASSQDRGEQQYF. CDR3 nucleotide sequence: TGCGCCAGCAGCCAAGATCGCGGGGAGCAGCAGTACTTC.

The genes are TRBV11-3 and TRBJ2-7; the match to TRBD2 covers 7 bases. This CDR3 contains 13 residues. V lost 1 base, J lost 6 bases, and 3 bases stayed unmatched. Germline values: CDR1 SGHNT, CDR2 YENEEA. The CDR3 sequence: CASSLGREREQYF. The CDR3 DNA follows: TGTGCCAGCAGCTTAGGGCGGGAGCGCGAGCAGTACTTC. Variable domain in full (rest from reference TRBV11-3 and TRBJ2-7): EAGVVQSPRYKIIEKKQPVAFWCNPISGHNTLYWYLQNLGQGPELLIRYENEEAVDDSQLPKDRFSAERLKGVDSTLKIQPAELGDSAVYLCASSLGREREQYFGPGTRLTVT.

With regard to this clone: A read error may account for a junction end that differs from germline. CDR3 sequence reads: CASSSRNPGELFF. For the CDR3, the DNA is TGTGCCAGTAGTAGTAGGAACCCCGGGGAGCTGTTTTTT. V is TRBV19 and J is TRBJ2-2; D is unclear. The CDR3 contains 13 residues. Germline V gives CDR1 LNHDA, CDR2 SQIVND (reference sequence). Together with reference TRBV19 and TRBJ2-2, the CDR3 gives the full variable domain: DGGITQSPKYLFRKEGQNVTLSCEQNLNHDAMYWYRQDPGQGLRLIYYSQIVNDFQKGDIAEGYSVSREKKESFPLTVTSAQKNPTAFYLCASSSRNPGELFFGEGSRLTVL.

The genes are TRBV6-5 and TRBJ2-7; 14 bases fit TRBD2. V dropped 6 bases and J dropped 6; count of bases not matched to a gene: 7. CDR1 and CDR2 (germline): MNHEY, SVGAGI. This CDR3 is 15 amino acids long. In nucleotides, the CDR3 is TGTGCCAGCAGACGGGGACTAGCGGGAGCTGGCGAGCAGTACTTC. As protein: CASRRGLAGAGEQYF.

This chain joins TRBV15 and TRBJ2-2; 7 bases map to TRBD2. The J segment lost 5 bases and the V segment lost 4 bases, leaving 13 bases of the junction unmatched. This CDR3 is built from 17 residues. CDR1 LNHNV and CDR2 YYDKDF come from the germline V gene (reference sequence). This CDR3 is CATSTTREKARTGELFF. CDR3 bases: TGTGCCACCAGCACCACGCGGGAGAAGGCGAGAACCGGGGAGCTGTTTTTT. The whole variable domain, filled in from reference TRBV15 and TRBJ2-2, reads DAMVIQNPRYQVTQFGKPVTLSCSQTLNHNVMYWYQQKSSQAPKLLFHYYDKDFNNEADTPDNFQSRRPNTSFCFLDIRSPGLGDTAMYLCATSTTREKARTGELFFGEGSRLTVL.

The CDR3 bases are TGTGCCAGCAGCTTAGATCCCGAAGCTAGCGTCTACGAGCAGTACTTC. Translating gives CASSLDPEASVYEQYF. The rearrangement uses TRBV7-2 and TRBJ2-7, with D possibly being TRBD2 (6 bases). The CDR3 consists of 16 residues. CDR1 SGHTA and CDR2 FQGNSA come from the germline V gene. Between the trimmed V and J ends, which lost 1 base and 3 bases, there was a span of 16 bases.

This chain uses TRBV4-1 with TRBJ2-7; D gene ambiguous. The V end lost 3 bases, the J end lost 2 bases, and 8 bases lay between the germline ends. The germline CDR1 and CDR2 sequences are MGHRA and YSYEKL. The CDR3 loop spans 13 amino acids. CDR3 sequence: CASSHSGAYEQYF. The CDR3 DNA reads TGCGCCAGCAGCCACTCAGGTGCCTACGAGCAGTACTTC.

The V and J genes are TRBV19 and TRBJ2-7, with TRBD2 matching 8 bases. The germline V gene encodes CDR1 LNHDA and CDR2 SQIVND (reference sequence). This CDR3 is built from 14 residues. J lost 3 bases, V lost 3 bases, and 4 bases had no gene match. CDR3 coding DNA: TGTGCCAGTAGTATCGGCGGGGGGTACTACGAGCAGTACTTC. Translation gives CASSIGGGYYEQYF.

J is TRBJ1-4 and V is TRBV10-1; 7 positions match TRBD1. CDR1 and CDR2 from the germline V gene are WNHNN and SYGVQD (reference sequence). This CDR3 region has 15 residues. V shed 5 bases and J 5 bases; nucleotides not matched to a gene: 8. CDR3 region: CASSFDGTANEKLFF. The CDR3 DNA is TGCGCCAGCAGTTTTGACGGGACAGCGAATGAAAAACTGTTTTTT.

The gene calls are TRBV5-1 and TRBJ1-1; 9 bases are shared with TRBD1. V dropped 4 bases and J dropped 0; count of bases not matched to a gene: 7. This CDR3 has 16 amino acids. Germline loops: CDR1 SGHRS, CDR2 YFSETQ. The CDR3 DNA reads as TGCGCCAGCAGCGGCGGGACAGGGAACGTGAACACTGAAGCTTTCTTT. Translated, it gives CASSGGTGNVNTEAFF.

The chain employs TRBV9 and TRBJ1-2, with D perhaps TRBD1 (5 bases). Germline V gene lookup returns CDR1 SGDLS and CDR2 YYNGEE. This CDR3 region has 17 residues. The V end was cut by 4 bases, the J end by 8 bases, with 27 bases between. The CDR3 sequence is CASSPLGAGGMLGGYTF. The CDR3 bases are TGTGCCAGCAGCCCACTCGGGGCAGGTGGGATGCTGGGGGGCTACACCTTC.